This T cell receptor beta chain derives from a study of identical twins' blood T cells. Study-level information: Roughly 51 million reads came from about twelve libraries, six alpha, six beta. Whole-study results and caveats: Twin similarity might stem from environmental factors, not only genetics.

The CDR3 runs 16 residues. The V and J ends lost 5 bases and 0 bases respectively, with 15 bases between them. Germline assignment: CDR1 SGHNT and CDR2 YENEEA. TCRdb passed the 5' RACE reads through MiXCR, listing each CDR3 protein once. The data hold 350,000 to 400,000 distinct CDR3 sequences, with about 28% observed a single time. This clonotype was counted a single time. Its target is not known. The clonotype comes from a woman aged 18-49 years in good health. Sequenced material: PBMCs. The rearrangement joins TRBV11-3 to TRBJ2-3; possible D gene TRBD2, 5 bases. CDR3 nucleotide sequence: TGTGCCAGCAGCCCAGTCGGGGTTCTAAGCACAGATACGCAGTATTTT. Protein sequence: CASSPVGVLSTDTQYF.